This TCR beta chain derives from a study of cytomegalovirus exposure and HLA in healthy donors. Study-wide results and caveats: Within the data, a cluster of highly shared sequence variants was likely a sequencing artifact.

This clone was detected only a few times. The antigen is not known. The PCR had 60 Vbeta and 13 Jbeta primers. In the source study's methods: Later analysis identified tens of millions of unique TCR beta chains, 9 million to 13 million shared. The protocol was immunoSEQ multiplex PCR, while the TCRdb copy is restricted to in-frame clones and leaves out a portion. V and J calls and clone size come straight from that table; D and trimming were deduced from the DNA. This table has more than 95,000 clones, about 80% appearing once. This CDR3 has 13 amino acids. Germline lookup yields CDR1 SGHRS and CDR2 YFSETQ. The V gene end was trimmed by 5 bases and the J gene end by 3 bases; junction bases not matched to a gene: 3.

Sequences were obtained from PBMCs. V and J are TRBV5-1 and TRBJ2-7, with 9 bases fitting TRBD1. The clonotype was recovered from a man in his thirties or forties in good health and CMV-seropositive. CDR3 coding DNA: TGCGCCAGCAGGCAGACAGGGGGCTACGAGCAGTACTTC. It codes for CASRQTGGYEQYF.